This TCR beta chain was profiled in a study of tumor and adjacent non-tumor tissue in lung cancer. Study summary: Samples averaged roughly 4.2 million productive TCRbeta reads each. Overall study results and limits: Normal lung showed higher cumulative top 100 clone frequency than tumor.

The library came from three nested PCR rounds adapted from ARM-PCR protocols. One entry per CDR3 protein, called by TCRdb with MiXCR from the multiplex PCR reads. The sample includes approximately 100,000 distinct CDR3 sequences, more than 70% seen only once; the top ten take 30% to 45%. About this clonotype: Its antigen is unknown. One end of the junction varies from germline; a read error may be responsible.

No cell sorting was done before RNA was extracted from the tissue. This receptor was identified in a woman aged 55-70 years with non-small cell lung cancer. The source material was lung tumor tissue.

In DNA form, the CDR3 reads TGTGCCAACAGTGTTAGCGGGAGAAACATTCAGTACTTC. Translation gives CANSVSGRNIQYF. The chain joins TRBV12-3 or TRBV12-4 to TRBJ2-4, with 9 positions matching TRBD2. The CDR3 totals 13 residues.